Below are 31 T cell receptor beta chains sequenced from a single sample in a study of CD8+ T cells in alopecia areata. Stated treatment: oral pan-JAK inhibitor, 5-10 mg twice daily. The authors extracted RNA and reverse transcribed it into cDNA as the sequencing template. Generated by immunoSEQ multiplex PCR, the TCRdb table keeps only in-frame clones and is missing some. This sample yields 130,000 or so clones, of which approximately 60% are seen a single time; 5.7% belongs to the top ten. The sequencing used CD4+ T cells sorted from blood, collected at week 4, from a patient treated with tofacitinib. The receptors were sampled from a human donor with alopecia areata.

This clone was counted only a few times. The gene calls are TRBV7-9 and TRBJ2-7; D remains ambiguous. The V end was cut by 5 bases, the J end by 4 bases, with 12 bases between. CDR3 length equals 13 residues. Looked up from germline, CDR1 is SEHNR and CDR2 is FQNEAQ (reference sequence). The CDR3 coding sequence is TGTGCCAGCAGCCTAGGGATCGAGTACGAGCAGTACTTC. It yields the protein CASSLGIEYEQYF.

The chain recombines TRBV25-1 with TRBJ1-2; 9 bases map to TRBD1. The CDR3 loop spans 15 amino acids. The V gene's germline CDR1 is MGHDK and CDR2 SYGVNS. J gave up 5 bases and V 3 bases, and 7 bases lay outside the gene matches. The CDR3 nucleotides are TGTGCCAGCAGTGATCCCCGGACAGGGGAATATGGCTACACCTTC. This sequence encodes CASSDPRTGEYGYTF.

V and J are TRBV2 and TRBJ1-6; no clear D gene. V gave up 7 bases and J gave up 7 bases, with 11 bases separating them. CDR1 is SNHLY and CDR2 is FYNNEI in the germline V gene. This CDR3 contains 13 residues. CDR3: CASIAGINSPLHF. The CDR3 DNA is TGTGCCAGCATTGCGGGTATCAATTCACCCCTCCACTTT. Drawing the rest from reference TRBV2 and TRBJ1-6, the complete variable domain is EPEVTQTPSHQVTQMGQEVILRCVPISNHLYFYWYRQILGQKVEFLVSFYNNEISEKSEIFDDQFSVERPDGSNFTLKIRSTKLEDSAMYFCASIAGINSPLHFGNGTRLTVT.

Of note for this clone: One end of the junction fails to match germline, which may point to a read error. This sequence joins TRBV7-3 and TRBJ2-5, with 7 bases matching TRBD1. The CDR3 spans 14 residues. CDR1 is SGHTA and CDR2 is FQGTGA in the germline V gene. DNA of the CDR3: TGTGCCAGCAGCCTAACAGGGGTACAAGAGACCCAGTACTTC. This gives the protein CASSLTGVQETQYF. Combining the CDR3 with reference TRBV7-3 and TRBJ2-5 gives the whole variable domain GAGVSQTPSNKVTEKGKYVELRCDPISGHTALYWYRQSLGQGPEFLIYFQGTGAADDSGLPNDRFFAVRPEGSVSTLKIQRTERGDSAVYLCASSLTGVQETQYFGPGTRLLVL.

V and J are TRBV4-1 and TRBJ2-1; D tentatively fits TRBD1 or TRBD2 (5 bases each). This CDR3 contains 14 residues. Germline assignment: CDR1 MGHRA and CDR2 YSYEKL. V lost 0 bases and J lost 6, with 9 bases in between. CDR3: CASSQEGTFNEQFF. DNA for the CDR3: TGCGCCAGCAGCCAAGAGGGGACGTTCAATGAGCAGTTCTTC.

This clone was detected once. This sequence joins TRBV7-9 and TRBJ2-6, with unresolved D. Germline CDR1 reads SEHNR; CDR2 reads FQNEAQ (reference sequence). CDR3 length equals 17 residues. V gave up 5 bases and J gave up 6 bases, with 20 bases separating them. CDR3 sequence (DNA): TGTGCCAGCAGCAAACAACAAGCGAGTGTAATGGCCAACGTCCTGACTTTC. This translates into CASSKQQASVMANVLTF.

The rearrangement links TRBV5-1 to TRBJ2-2; the match to TRBD2 covers 7 bases. J gave up 3 bases and V 4 bases, and 6 bases lay outside the gene matches. Germline loops: CDR1 SGHRS, CDR2 YFSETQ. The CDR3 contains 15 residues. The CDR3 DNA reads as TGCGCCAGCAGCCCCAGGACTAGAGACACCGGGGAGCTGTTTTTT. Translated: CASSPRTRDTGELFF.

The chain recombines TRBV7-6 with TRBJ2-7; 9 bases match TRBD2. V lost 1 base, J lost 2 bases, and 3 bases stayed unmatched. CDR1 is SGHVS, CDR2 FNYEAQ, per germline. The CDR3 contains 15 residues. CDR3 DNA: TGTGCCAGCAGCTTAGTGTTAGCGGGGGCCTACGAGCAGTACTTC. This gives the protein CASSLVLAGAYEQYF.

V gene TRBV7-8 combines with J gene TRBJ2-7, with unresolved D. The CDR3 runs to 13 residues. The germline V gene has CDR1 SGHVS and CDR2 FQNEAQ. V lost 1 base to trimming and J lost 5 bases, with 9 bases between them. CDR3 nucleotide sequence: TGTGCCAGCAGCTTAGAACGCCGTGACGAGCAGTACTTC. Protein sequence: CASSLERRDEQYF.

The chain joins TRBV27 to TRBJ1-6; 8 nucleotides align to TRBD1. The CDR3 covers 16 residues. The V gene's germline CDR1 is MNHEY and CDR2 SMNVEV (reference sequence). V dropped 6 bases and J dropped 4; count of bases not matched to a gene: 8. CDR3 coding DNA: TGTGCCAGCAGAGGACAGGGAGGTTCTTATAATTCACCCCTCCACTTT. As protein: CASRGQGGSYNSPLHF.

By share of the sample, this clone is large. The chain uses TRBV2 and TRBJ2-7, with D possibly being TRBD1 (6 bases). The ends were cut back, 7 bases at V and 4 bases at J, with 11 bases in the middle. This CDR3 is built from 12 residues. Germline V lookup: CDR1 SNHLY, CDR2 FYNNEI. The CDR3 DNA sequence: TGTGCCAGCACCCCGGACAGATACGAGCAGTACTTC. It translates to CASTPDRYEQYF.

CDR3 amino acids: CASSTGGSGANVLTF. CDR3 in DNA: TGTGCCAGCAGTACAGGGGGCTCTGGGGCCAACGTCCTGACTTTC. J is TRBJ2-6 and V is TRBV25-1; 8 bases are shared with TRBD1. Germline CDR1 MGHDK, CDR2 SYGVNS. Germline trimming cut 5 bases from V and 0 bases from J; bases unmatched to any gene: 0. The CDR3 has 15 residues.

This chain links TRBV5-6 with TRBJ2-5; perhaps TRBD2 as D (7 bases). V was pared by 4 bases and J by 4 bases, with 17 bases between. Germline loops: CDR1 SGHDT, CDR2 YYEEEE. CDR3 length equals 15 residues. CDR3 residues: CASSRRGGDGETQYF. The CDR3 coding sequence is TGTGCCAGCAGCCGTAGAGGGGGGGACGGAGAGACCCAGTACTTC. Supplemented by reference TRBV5-6 and TRBJ2-5, the full variable domain reads DAGVTQSPTHLIKTRGQQVTLRCSPKSGHDTVSWYQQALGQGPQFIFQYYEEEERQRGNFPDRFSGHQFPNYSSELNVNALLLGDSALYLCASSRRGGDGETQYFGPGTRLLVL.

This clone was seen more than once but under ten times. The J gene is TRBJ2-3, the V gene TRBV6-5; D possibly corresponds to TRBD1 (6 bases). Trimming left V 0 bases short and J 6 bases short, with 7 bases between. The V gene's germline CDR1 is MNHEY and CDR2 SVGAGI. This CDR3 is 13 amino acids long. CDR3 nucleotides: TGTGCCAGCAGTTACTCGAGGGGGGATACGCAGTATTTT. Translated: CASSYSRGDTQYF.

This chain links TRBV25-1 with TRBJ1-1, with 8 bases aligning to TRBD1. The CDR3 extends over 14 amino acids. Germline CDR1 and CDR2: MGHDK and SYGVNS. The V and J ends lost 3 bases and 6 bases, in that order; junction bases with no gene match: 6. CDR3 bases: TGTGCCAGCAGTGAGTCCAGGGGGCTCGCTGAAGCTTTCTTT. Amino acids: CASSESRGLAEAFF.

This rearrangement joins TRBV7-2 to TRBJ1-1; TRBD1 aligns across 7 bases. Germline V gives CDR1 SGHTA, CDR2 FQGNSA. V was clipped by 3 bases and J by 6 bases; unmatched bases: 7. The CDR3 runs to 14 residues. The CDR3 nucleotides read TGTGCCAGCAGCTTGGCCACAGGGGTGGCTGAAGCTTTCTTT. Encoded protein: CASSLATGVAEAFF.

The chain uses TRBV11-3 and TRBJ2-1; no clear D. V was pared by 5 bases and J by 5 bases, with 4 bases between. CDR3 length: 11 residues. Germline CDR1 SGHNT, CDR2 YENEEA. CDR3 loop: CASSDHNEQFF. Here the CDR3 DNA reads TGTGCCAGCAGCGACCACAATGAGCAGTTCTTC. Full variable domain (outside the CDR3, taken from reference TRBV11-3 and TRBJ2-1): EAGVVQSPRYKIIEKKQPVAFWCNPISGHNTLYWYLQNLGQGPELLIRYENEEAVDDSQLPKDRFSAERLKGVDSTLKIQPAELGDSAVYLCASSDHNEQFFGPGTRLTVL.

The V call is TRBV6-5, the J call TRBJ2-7; 7 bases are a match to TRBD1. The CDR3 totals 14 residues. Germline CDR1 and CDR2: MNHEY and SVGAGI. The V gene end was trimmed by 5 bases and the J gene end by 2 bases; junction bases not matched to a gene: 6. The CDR3 is CASSPHRGPYEQYF. DNA for the CDR3: TGTGCCAGCAGTCCACACAGGGGACCCTACGAGCAGTACTTC.

This clone was seen more than once but under ten times. The chain carries TRBV6-6 and TRBJ1-5; 10 nucleotides match TRBD1. The V and J ends lost 5 bases and 6 bases, in that order; junction bases with no gene match: 4. CDR1 and CDR2 from the germline V gene are MNHNY and SVGAGI (reference sequence). CDR3 size: 14 residues. CDR3 sequence: CASSPWDRGQPQHF. The CDR3 nucleotides read TGTGCCAGCAGTCCCTGGGACAGGGGTCAGCCCCAGCATTTT.

The V call is TRBV5-1, the J call TRBJ2-1; 13 bases are a match to TRBD2. The CDR3 has 15 amino acids. Looked up from germline, CDR1 is SGHRS and CDR2 is YFSETQ. V lost 4 bases, J lost 7 bases, and 5 bases stayed unmatched. The CDR3: CASSVGTSGINEQFF. In DNA form, the CDR3 reads TGCGCCAGCAGCGTCGGGACTAGCGGGATAAATGAGCAGTTCTTC.

This clone was seen a few times. The rearrangement links TRBV5-4 to TRBJ2-2; the match to TRBD1 covers 9 bases. V trimming: 0 bases; J trimming: 3 bases; junction bases outside the gene matches: 3. This CDR3 region has 16 residues. Germline assignment: CDR1 SGHNT and CDR2 YYREEE (reference sequence). CDR3 nucleotides: TGTGCCAGCAGCTTGGCCACAGGGGGCTACACCGGGGAGCTGTTTTTT. It yields the protein CASSLATGGYTGELFF. The full variable domain, its missing parts supplied by reference TRBV5-4 and TRBJ2-2, is ETGVTQSPTHLIKTRGQQVTLRCSSQSGHNTVSWYQQALGQGPQFIFQYYREEENGRGNFPPRFSGLQFPNYSSELNVNALELDDSALYLCASSLATGGYTGELFFGEGSRLTVL.

The CDR3 region has the DNA TGTGCCAGCAGTGAGCCGGGACTAGCGGGAGTCAATGAGCAGTTCTTC. Protein product: CASSEPGLAGVNEQFF. V and J are TRBV25-1 and TRBJ2-1, with 14 bases identical to TRBD2. Trimming cost V 3 bases and J 6 bases; bases outside gene matches: 4. Germline CDR1 MGHDK, CDR2 SYGVNS. CDR3 length equals 16 residues.

The rearrangement uses TRBV7-2 and TRBJ2-5; D remains ambiguous. This CDR3 region has 14 residues. With 2 bases removed from V and 2 bases from J, the gap between germline ends came to 9 bases. Germline lookup yields CDR1 SGHTA and CDR2 FQGNSA. The CDR3 region is CASSLSGHQETQYF. The DNA for the CDR3 is TGTGCCAGCAGCTTATCTGGTCATCAAGAGACCCAGTACTTC.

The CDR3 loop reads CASSLGQAFPGFF. DNA for the CDR3: TGTGCCAGCAGCTTAGGACAGGCTTTCCCCGGTTTCTTT. The V call is TRBV7-9, the J call TRBJ1-1; D might be TRBD1 (6 bases). This CDR3 has 13 amino acids. Trimming pared 1 base from V and 13 bases from J, leaving 16 bases between. Germline loops: CDR1 SEHNR, CDR2 FQNEAQ (reference sequence).

The chain joins TRBV18 to TRBJ2-3; D is unclear. Germline-derived CDR1 and CDR2 are KGHSH and LQKENI. Trimming shortened V by 6 bases and J by 3 bases, and 7 bases separated the two germline ends. This CDR3 is 12 amino acids long. This chain's CDR3 is CASSPETDTQYF. In nucleotides, the CDR3 is TGTGCCAGCTCTCCGGAGACAGATACGCAGTATTTT.

This clone came up a few times. The rearrangement joins TRBV29-1 to TRBJ2-5, with 10 bases aligning to TRBD2. Looked up from germline, CDR1 is SQVTM and CDR2 is ANQGSEA. V was clipped by 4 bases and J by 5 bases; unmatched bases: 7. The CDR3 spans 14 residues. Here the CDR3 reads CSVGPAGGPETQYF. The CDR3 nucleotides read TGCAGCGTTGGTCCAGCGGGAGGGCCGGAGACCCAGTACTTC.

This clone came up a few times. The identical CDR3 is also encoded by other nucleotide sequences in the sample. V is TRBV6-5 and J is TRBJ2-3; D is ambiguous. CDR1 is MNHEY and CDR2 is SVGAGI in the germline V gene. Trimming removed 6 bases from V and 0 bases from J, with 4 bases in between. The CDR3 is 12 amino acids. CDR3 amino acids: CASSPSTDTQYF. In nucleotides, the CDR3 is TGTGCCAGCAGCCCTAGCACAGATACGCAGTATTTT.

This clone was seen a single time. V gene TRBV7-9 combines with J gene TRBJ1-2, with 10 bases fitting TRBD1. Germline V lookup: CDR1 SEHNR, CDR2 FQNEAQ (reference sequence). This CDR3 spans 15 amino acids. Trimming at V came to 5 bases and at J to 3 bases, leaving 6 bases not matched to a gene. CDR3 nucleotide sequence: TGTGCCAGCAGCGTCCCGGGACAGGGGTACTATGGCTACACCTTC. Translated: CASSVPGQGYYGYTF.

The J gene is TRBJ2-7, the V gene TRBV4-1, with D tentatively TRBD2 (5 bases). CDR3 length: 17 residues. V was trimmed by 4 bases and J by 3 bases, leaving 22 bases between them. The germline V gene encodes CDR1 MGHRA and CDR2 YSYEKL. The CDR3 DNA reads TGCGCCAGCAGCCTCCTCGAGAAGGGAGCTCCAGTCTACGAGCAGTACTTC. It specifies CASSLLEKGAPVYEQYF.

CDR3 coding DNA: TGCGCCAGCAGCACCCTGACAGGCACCGAGCAGTACTTC. Translation gives CASSTLTGTEQYF. The chain recombines TRBV5-1 with TRBJ2-7, with D possibly matching TRBD1 (6 bases). The V end lost 4 bases, the J end lost 6 bases, and 14 bases lay between the germline ends. The CDR3 covers 13 residues. Germline V gives CDR1 SGHRS, CDR2 YFSETQ.

The V gene is TRBV15, the J gene TRBJ2-4, with D perhaps TRBD2 (5 bases). The CDR3 is made up of 15 amino acids. Germline V gene data show CDR1 as LNHNV and CDR2 as YYDKDF (reference sequence). Trimming took off 0 bases at V and 6 bases at J, with 12 bases between the two ends. CDR3 DNA: TGTGCCACCAGCAGAGATCTGGACTCTTTAAACATTCAGTACTTC. Translated: CATSRDLDSLNIQYF.